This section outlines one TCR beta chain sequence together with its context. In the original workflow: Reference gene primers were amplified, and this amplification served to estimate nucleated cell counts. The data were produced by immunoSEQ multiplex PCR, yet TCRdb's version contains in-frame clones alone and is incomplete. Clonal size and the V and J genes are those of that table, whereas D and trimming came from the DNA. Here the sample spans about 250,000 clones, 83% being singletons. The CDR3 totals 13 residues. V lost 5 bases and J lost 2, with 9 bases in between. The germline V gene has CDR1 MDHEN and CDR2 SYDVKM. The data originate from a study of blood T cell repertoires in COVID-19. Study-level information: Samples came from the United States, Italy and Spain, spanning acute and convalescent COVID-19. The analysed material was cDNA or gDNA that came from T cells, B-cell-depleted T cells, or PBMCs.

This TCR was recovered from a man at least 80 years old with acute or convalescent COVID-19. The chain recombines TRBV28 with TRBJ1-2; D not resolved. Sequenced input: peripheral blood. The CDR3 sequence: CASSRAGNYGYTF. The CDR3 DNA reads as TGTGCCAGCAGTCGGGCGGGGAACTATGGCTACACCTTC.